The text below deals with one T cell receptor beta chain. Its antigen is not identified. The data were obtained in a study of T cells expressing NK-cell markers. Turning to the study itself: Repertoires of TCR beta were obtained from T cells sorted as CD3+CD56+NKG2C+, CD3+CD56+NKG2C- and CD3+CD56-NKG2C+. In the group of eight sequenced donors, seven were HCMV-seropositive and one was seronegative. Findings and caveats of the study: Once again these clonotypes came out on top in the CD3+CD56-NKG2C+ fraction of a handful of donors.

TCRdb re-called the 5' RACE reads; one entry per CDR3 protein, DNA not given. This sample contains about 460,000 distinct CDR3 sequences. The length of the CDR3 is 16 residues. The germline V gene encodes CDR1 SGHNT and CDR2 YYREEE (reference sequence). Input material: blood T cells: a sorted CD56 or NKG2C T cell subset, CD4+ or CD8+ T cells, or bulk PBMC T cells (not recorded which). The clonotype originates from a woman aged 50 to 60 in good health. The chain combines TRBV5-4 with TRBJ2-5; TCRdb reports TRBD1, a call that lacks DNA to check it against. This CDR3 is CASSTRQGMLQETQYF.